Listed below are T cell receptor beta chains from one sample, sequenced in a study of human CD4 T cells and Enterobacteriaceae. Measured with immunoSEQ multiplex PCR; TCRdb has only the in-frame clones, and not every one. The sample consists of under 35,000 clones, 70% to 85% of them appearing once. What was sequenced was memory CD4+ T cells from blood. These receptors all come from a human donor in good health. CDR3s include the opening cysteine and the closing phenylalanine or tryptophan. D genes are given only for firm matches. A clone size is listed for some rows: how often the clone was seen (once, few, many), or a class if it is expanded.

D gene: TRBD2
V gene: TRBV6-1
J gene: TRBJ2-3
clone size: -
CDR3 protein: CASSEWFGLAGVQDTQYF
CDR3 DNA: TGTGCCAGCAGTGAATGGTTTGGACTAGCGGGAGTACAAGATACGCAGTATTTT

D gene: -
V gene: TRBV18
J gene: TRBJ2-5
clone size: -
CDR3 protein: CASSPPSQPQETQYF
CDR3 DNA: TGTGCCAGCTCACCACCGTCACAGCCACAAGAGACCCAGTACTTC

D gene: TRBD2
V gene: TRBV5-1
J gene: TRBJ2-3
clone size: -
CDR3 protein: CASSNGASGVTDTQYF
CDR3 DNA: TGCGCCAGCAGCAATGGGGCTAGCGGGGTCACAGATACGCAGTATTTT

D gene: -
V gene: TRBV7-8
J gene: TRBJ2-4
clone size: few
CDR3 protein: CASSPRGGTASKNIQYF
CDR3 DNA: TGTGCCAGCAGCCCTAGAGGGGGGACAGCGTCCAAAAACATTCAGTACTTC

D gene: TRBD1
V gene: TRBV27
J gene: TRBJ2-7
clone size: -
CDR3 protein: CASSLYGTGTYEQYF
CDR3 DNA: TGTGCCAGCAGTTTATATGGGACAGGGACTTACGAGCAGTACTTC

D gene: -
V gene: TRBV11-2
J gene: TRBJ1-5
clone size: few
CDR3 protein: CASSLPQRGRGSQPQHF
CDR3 DNA: TGTGCCAGCAGCTTACCCCAAAGGGGCAGGGGCAGTCAGCCCCAGCATTTT

D gene: -
V gene: TRBV7-9
J gene: TRBJ2-2
clone size: few
CDR3 protein: CASSLAGAGTGELFF
CDR3 DNA: TGTGCCAGCAGCTTAGCAGGGGCAGGCACCGGGGAGCTGTTTTTT

D gene: -
V gene: TRBV28
J gene: TRBJ2-5
clone size: -
CDR3 protein: CASSPQGGYQETQYF
CDR3 DNA: TGTGCCAGCAGTCCACAGGGCGGGTACCAAGAGACCCAGTACTTC

D gene: TRBD2
V gene: TRBV27
J gene: TRBJ2-1
clone size: -
CDR3 protein: CASSRGLAGRYNEQFF
CDR3 DNA: TGTGCCAGCAGTCGGGGACTAGCTGGGAGATACAATGAGCAGTTCTTC

D gene: -
V gene: TRBV27
J gene: TRBJ1-2
clone size: -
CDR3 protein: CASSLEGGGRSGYTF
CDR3 DNA: TGTGCCAGCAGTTTAGAGGGCGGGGGCCGAAGTGGCTACACCTTC

D gene: TRBD1
V gene: TRBV2
J gene: TRBJ1-5
clone size: -
CDR3 protein: CASSDLSQGAGEPQHF
CDR3 DNA: TGTGCCAGCAGTGATTTGTCGCAGGGGGCGGGGGAGCCCCAGCATTTT

D gene: TRBD1
V gene: TRBV19
J gene: TRBJ2-7
clone size: -
CDR3 protein: CASSAYSPVTGYYEQYF
CDR3 DNA: TGTGCCAGTAGCGCCTACTCTCCCGTGACAGGGTACTACGAGCAGTACTTC

D gene: -
V gene: TRBV27
J gene: TRBJ2-5
clone size: -
CDR3 protein: CASRGVQETQYF
CDR3 DNA: TGTGCCAGCCGTGGGGTCCAAGAGACCCAGTACTTC

D gene: TRBD1
V gene: TRBV14
J gene: TRBJ2-7
clone size: -
CDR3 protein: CASSQVWTGKYEQYF
CDR3 DNA: TGTGCCAGCAGCCAAGTGTGGACAGGAAAATACGAGCAGTACTTC

D gene: TRBD1
V gene: TRBV7-2
J gene: TRBJ2-3
clone size: -
CDR3 protein: CASSPRGGGLNTDTQYF
CDR3 DNA: TGTGCCAGCAGCCCCCGAGGGGGCGGACTTAACACAGATACGCAGTATTTT

D gene: TRBD2
V gene: TRBV5-1
J gene: TRBJ2-1
clone size: -
CDR3 protein: CASSTGTSGRAGEQFF
CDR3 DNA: TGCGCCAGCAGCACAGGGACTAGCGGGAGGGCAGGTGAGCAGTTCTTC